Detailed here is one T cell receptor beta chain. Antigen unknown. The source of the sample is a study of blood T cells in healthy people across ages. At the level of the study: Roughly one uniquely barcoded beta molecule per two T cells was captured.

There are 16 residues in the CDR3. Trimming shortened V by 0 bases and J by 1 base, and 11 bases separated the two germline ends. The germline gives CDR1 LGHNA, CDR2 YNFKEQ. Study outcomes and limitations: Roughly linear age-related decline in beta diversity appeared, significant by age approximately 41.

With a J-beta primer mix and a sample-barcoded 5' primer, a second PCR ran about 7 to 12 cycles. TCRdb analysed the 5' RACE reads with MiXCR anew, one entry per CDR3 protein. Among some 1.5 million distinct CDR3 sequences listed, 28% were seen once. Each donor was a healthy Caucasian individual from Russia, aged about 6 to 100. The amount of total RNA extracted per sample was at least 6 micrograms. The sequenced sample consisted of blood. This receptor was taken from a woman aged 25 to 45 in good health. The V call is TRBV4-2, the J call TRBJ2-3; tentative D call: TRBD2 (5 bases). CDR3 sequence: CASSQDGGRGTDTQYF. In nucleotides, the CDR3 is TGTGCCAGCAGCCAAGATGGTGGGCGGGGCACAGATACGCAGTATTTT.